A single T cell receptor (beta chain) is shown here with its context. These data are taken from a study of T cell changes during pregnancy in multiple sclerosis. Measured with immunoSEQ multiplex PCR; TCRdb has only the in-frame clones, and not every one. Here the sample spans 90,000 to 95,000 clones, over 80% being singletons. Germline V lookup: CDR1 SGHTA, CDR2 FQGTGA. The CDR3 consists of 17 residues. V trimming: 1 base; J trimming: 1 base; junction bases outside the gene matches: 7. The J gene is TRBJ1-1, the V gene TRBV7-3, with 9 bases matching TRBD1. This TCR came from a female donor with multiple sclerosis, enrolled in a pregnancy study. The material sequenced was peripheral blood, taken in the first trimester of pregnancy. DNA for the CDR3: TGTGCCAGCAGCTTAAGGGGTCCGGGACAGGGGAACACTGAAGCTTTCTTT. Its protein is CASSLRGPGQGNTEAFF.